Listed below are T cell receptor beta chains from one sample, sequenced in a study of T cells after yellow fever vaccination. Via MiXCR, TCRdb re-called the 5' RACE reads, giving one row per CDR3 protein. This repertoire shows approximately 340,000 distinct CDR3 sequences, 8.7% found once; its top ten account for approximately 19%. This specimen was PBMCs, taken on the day of the first yellow fever vaccination. The origin of the receptors is a man aged 18 to 30 who received the YFV17D yellow fever vaccine. Each CDR3 is given with its conserved first and last residue. The order of the fields is V gene, D gene, CDR3 protein. A D gene is named only where the DNA matches it firmly.

v_call: TRBV6-2/TRBV6-3
d_call: -
cdr3_aa: CASRRGAQETQYF

v_call: TRBV6-5
d_call: TRBD2
cdr3_aa: CASSYSASGGAGETQYF

v_call: TRBV4-1
d_call: -
cdr3_aa: CASSLTRGQETQYF

v_call: TRBV11-2
d_call: TRBD1
cdr3_aa: CASTRQGTGETQYF

v_call: TRBV5-1
d_call: -
cdr3_aa: CASSLEGPNTGELFF

v_call: TRBV27
d_call: -
cdr3_aa: CASSPLPSGRRAETQYF

v_call: TRBV5-8
d_call: -
cdr3_aa: CASSFGRGWENIQYF

v_call: TRBV7-2
d_call: -
cdr3_aa: CASSLYENQPQHF

v_call: TRBV5-1
d_call: TRBD1
cdr3_aa: CASSWTGGANNYGYTF

v_call: TRBV21-1
d_call: -
cdr3_aa: CASSKSTTSYNEQFF

v_call: TRBV11-1
d_call: TRBD2
cdr3_aa: CASNLGLEGTDTQYF

v_call: TRBV5-1
d_call: TRBD1
cdr3_aa: CASSFSTGSTGELFF

v_call: TRBV12-3/TRBV12-4
d_call: -
cdr3_aa: CASSLGRQNTEAFF

v_call: TRBV4-3
d_call: -
cdr3_aa: CASSQGAGAAFF

v_call: TRBV7-2
d_call: -
cdr3_aa: CASSFPATEAFF

v_call: TRBV20-1
d_call: TRBD1
cdr3_aa: CSVPGQGSYEQYF

v_call: TRBV5-6
d_call: -
cdr3_aa: CASSLGAAQPQHF

v_call: TRBV20-1
d_call: TRBD1
cdr3_aa: CSAGGDRGGTEAFF

v_call: TRBV5-6
d_call: TRBD1
cdr3_aa: CASSPLQGRETQYF

v_call: TRBV9
d_call: TRBD1
cdr3_aa: CASSVNRGGGEAEAFF

v_call: TRBV28
d_call: -
cdr3_aa: CASSLGAGTTDTQYF

v_call: TRBV7-9
d_call: -
cdr3_aa: CASSSALLEAFF

v_call: TRBV7-3
d_call: -
cdr3_aa: CASSASGYTDTQYF

v_call: TRBV15
d_call: -
cdr3_aa: CATSRGPTGNTGELFF

v_call: TRBV20-1
d_call: -
cdr3_aa: CSASHGRGTTGANVLTF

v_call: TRBV19
d_call: TRBD1
cdr3_aa: CASMDRVHTEAFF

v_call: TRBV5-1
d_call: TRBD1
cdr3_aa: CASSPRTGGFSYGYTF

v_call: TRBV18
d_call: TRBD1
cdr3_aa: CASSQTGYGNQPQHF

v_call: TRBV19
d_call: -
cdr3_aa: CASSTTLGVADTQYF

v_call: TRBV2
d_call: TRBD1
cdr3_aa: CASSADGTGDEQFF

v_call: TRBV7-2
d_call: TRBD2
cdr3_aa: CASSLVAGGGSEQYF

v_call: TRBV2
d_call: -
cdr3_aa: CASTRMLGETQYF

v_call: TRBV7-9
d_call: -
cdr3_aa: CASSLRSLPLTEAFF

v_call: TRBV7-6
d_call: TRBD1
cdr3_aa: CASSLGLGTGTYEQYF

v_call: TRBV11-2
d_call: TRBD1
cdr3_aa: CASSLVPRGQAFF

v_call: TRBV6-5
d_call: -
cdr3_aa: CASSYRGVGYEQYF

v_call: TRBV11-2
d_call: TRBD1
cdr3_aa: CASSLDRTGAQYF

v_call: TRBV7-9
d_call: -
cdr3_aa: CASSLRDTTDTQYF

v_call: TRBV4-2
d_call: -
cdr3_aa: CASSQFISYEQYF

v_call: TRBV7-9
d_call: -
cdr3_aa: CASSVSYEQYF

v_call: TRBV5-5
d_call: TRBD2
cdr3_aa: CASTSQHAGGDTQYF

v_call: TRBV4-3
d_call: -
cdr3_aa: CASSQDPPRDTGELFF

v_call: TRBV5-6
d_call: TRBD2
cdr3_aa: CASSLLLAGGLIEYF

v_call: TRBV7-2
d_call: -
cdr3_aa: CASSLAPSPANEQFF

v_call: TRBV7-8
d_call: -
cdr3_aa: CASSSEFGELFF

v_call: TRBV5-1
d_call: TRBD2
cdr3_aa: CASSSRGGLNEQFF

v_call: TRBV6-1
d_call: -
cdr3_aa: CAGSGGSNTEAFF

v_call: TRBV5-1
d_call: TRBD2
cdr3_aa: CASSLATSVLYNEQFF

v_call: TRBV5-1
d_call: -
cdr3_aa: CASSLVVSNYNEQFF

v_call: TRBV6-2/TRBV6-3
d_call: -
cdr3_aa: CASSYSILRDTNQPQHF